What follows are 5 T cell receptor beta chains derived from one specimen sequenced in a study of cytomegalovirus exposure and HLA in healthy donors (TCRdb year 2017). Receptors were amplified or captured by the immunoSEQ multiplex PCR assay. TCRdb took this table from immuneACCESS and kept in-frame rearrangements with V and J called. Such tables lack part of the clones; where checked against another copy, unresolved V genes explain under half of the gap, and the rest is unexplained. A total of fewer than 400,000 clones appear in this sample, 88% of them only once. Over 0.9% of the sample rests with the top ten. Sequenced: PBMCs. The receptors were sampled from a man aged 25 to 45 in good health and CMV-seronegative.

The chain uses TRBV19 and TRBJ2-7, with TRBD1 matching over 7 bases. There are 15 residues in the CDR3. Germline V CDR1 and CDR2: LNHDA, SQIVND (reference sequence). The trim removed 1 base at V and 0 bases at J, leaving 3 bases unmatched. CDR3 DNA sequence: TGTGCCAGTAGTATAGGGGACAGCCCCTCCTACGAGCAGTACTTC. It specifies CASSIGDSPSYEQYF. The full variable domain, in which reference TRBV19 and TRBJ2-7 provide the parts outside the CDR3, is DGGITQSPKYLFRKEGQNVTLSCEQNLNHDAMYWYRQDPGQGLRLIYYSQIVNDFQKGDIAEGYSVSREKKESFPLTVTSAQKNPTAFYLCASSIGDSPSYEQYFGPGTRLTVT.

The V and J genes are TRBV10-1 and TRBJ2-7, with 9 positions matching TRBD1. Germline CDR1 reads WNHNN; CDR2 reads SYGVQD (reference sequence). The CDR3 has 15 residues. V dropped 4 bases and J dropped 5; count of bases not matched to a gene: 9. CDR3 sequence reads: CASSGPGTGRNEQYF. DNA for the CDR3: TGCGCCAGCAGTGGACCCGGGACAGGGCGGAACGAGCAGTACTTC.

The chain uses TRBV7-7 and TRBJ2-5, with TRBD1 identical over 9 bases. This CDR3 is 15 amino acids long. Germline V gene sequence: CDR1 SSHAT, CDR2 FNYEAQ (reference sequence). V was clipped by 5 bases and J by 0 bases; unmatched bases: 4. The CDR3 DNA reads TGTGCCAGCAGCCCAGGGACAGGGTACCAAGAGACCCAGTACTTC. Translation gives CASSPGTGYQETQYF.

The CDR3, as DNA: TGCGCCAGCAGCCCCCGACAGGGAGGACGAGAAAAACTGTTTTTT. Translation: CASSPRQGGREKLFF. The V gene is TRBV5-1, the J gene TRBJ1-4, with TRBD1 matching 7 bases. Germline loops: CDR1 SGHRS, CDR2 YFSETQ. This CDR3 has 15 amino acids. V was pared by 4 bases and J by 8 bases, with 11 bases of the junction left unmatched.

This clone occurred once. The genes are TRBV7-8 and TRBJ1-1; D possibly corresponds to TRBD1 (6 bases). Germline-derived CDR1 and CDR2 are SGHVS and FQNEAQ. The CDR3 has 15 residues. Trimming took off 5 bases at V and 0 bases at J, with 13 bases between the two ends. The CDR3 region has the DNA TGTGCCAGCAGCCGTTTGGACAGTTTGAACACTGAAGCTTTCTTT. Its translation: CASSRLDSLNTEAFF.